These T cell receptor beta chains were read from a single sample in a study of CD8 T cells in ankylosing spondylitis. Each CDR3 protein gets one entry after TCRdb re-called the 5' RACE reads with MiXCR. The sample has around 150,000 distinct CDR3 sequences; 15% to 20% are singletons. The sequenced sample was blood, either unsorted or a sorted T cell fraction (not recorded which). All receptors come from a male donor with ankylosing spondylitis or in good health (not recorded which). Both conserved end residues are part of each CDR3. Each record gives: CDR3 protein, CDR3 DNA, V gene, J gene, D gene, CDR3 length, clone size. The D gene is left open where the match is weak. Clone size is stated in some rows and not others, as once, few, many or a class when expanded.

CDR3 protein: CASSSDRGRGQPQHF
CDR3 DNA: TGTGCCAGCAGCTCGGACAGGGGGCGAGGTCAGCCCCAGCATTTT
V gene: TRBV7-9
J gene: TRBJ1-5
D gene: TRBD1
CDR3 length: 15
clone size: .

CDR3 protein: CASSQAGQGPNQPQHF
CDR3 DNA: TGCGCCAGCAGCCAAGCAGGACAGGGCCCTAATCAGCCCCAGCATTTT
V gene: TRBV4-1
J gene: TRBJ1-5
D gene: TRBD1
CDR3 length: 16
clone size: .

CDR3 protein: CASSYSGTSTGELFF
CDR3 DNA: TGTGCCAGCAGTTACTCCGGGACGTCAACCGGGGAGCTGTTTTTT
V gene: TRBV6-5
J gene: TRBJ2-2
D gene: .
CDR3 length: 15
clone size: many

CDR3 protein: CASSLGLAGAPLF
CDR3 DNA: TGTGCCAGCAGCTTGGGACTAGCGGGAGCTCCTCTCTTC
V gene: TRBV13
J gene: TRBJ2-7
D gene: TRBD2
CDR3 length: 13
clone size: .

CDR3 protein: CASSFLSGAKNIQYF
CDR3 DNA: TGTGCCAGCAGTTTCCTTAGCGGAGCCAAAAACATTCAGTACTTC
V gene: TRBV27
J gene: TRBJ2-4
D gene: .
CDR3 length: 15
clone size: few

CDR3 protein: CASSSRQGGTDTQYF
CDR3 DNA: TGCGCCAGCAGCTCCCGACAGGGTGGAACAGATACGCAGTATTTT
V gene: TRBV5-1
J gene: TRBJ2-3
D gene: TRBD1
CDR3 length: 15
clone size: many

CDR3 protein: CSVAGTAASGRDYEQYF
CDR3 DNA: TGCAGCGTAGCCGGGACAGCGGCCTCTGGGAGGGACTACGAGCAGTACTTC
V gene: TRBV29-1
J gene: TRBJ2-7
D gene: .
CDR3 length: 17
clone size: .

CDR3 protein: CASSLVAATYGYTF
CDR3 DNA: TGCGCCAGCAGCTTGGTTGCCGCAACCTATGGCTACACCTTC
V gene: TRBV5-1
J gene: TRBJ1-2
D gene: .
CDR3 length: 14
clone size: .

CDR3 protein: CASSLPSGRYGTDTQYF
CDR3 DNA: TGTGCCAGCAGCCTTCCTAGCGGGAGGTACGGCACAGATACGCAGTATTTT
V gene: TRBV3-1
J gene: TRBJ2-3
D gene: TRBD2
CDR3 length: 17
clone size: many

CDR3 protein: CASSLDNNQPQHF
CDR3 DNA: TGTGCCAGCAGTTTGGATAACAATCAGCCCCAGCATTTT
V gene: TRBV6-5
J gene: TRBJ1-5
D gene: .
CDR3 length: 13
clone size: .

CDR3 protein: CASSLGKGAAGANVLTF
CDR3 DNA: TGTGCCAGCAGTTTGGGGAAGGGGGCGGCAGGGGCCAACGTCCTGACTTTC
V gene: TRBV27
J gene: TRBJ2-6
D gene: TRBD1
CDR3 length: 17
clone size: many

CDR3 protein: CASSVYFGSGELFF
CDR3 DNA: TGTGCCAGCAGTGTTTACTTCGGGAGCGGGGAGCTGTTTTTT
V gene: TRBV6-1
J gene: TRBJ2-2
D gene: .
CDR3 length: 14
clone size: many

CDR3 protein: CASSYFGQGGSGGYTF
CDR3 DNA: TGTGCCAGCAGTTACTTCGGACAGGGTGGATCGGGCGGCTACACCTTC
V gene: TRBV6-2/TRBV6-3
J gene: TRBJ1-2
D gene: TRBD1
CDR3 length: 16
clone size: .